This T cell receptor (beta chain) was sequenced in a study of T cells in tuberculosis. Study-level information: Within 7 days of starting treatment, or before, PBMC were stored.

Assay used: immunoSEQ multiplex PCR; TCRdb lists only in-frame clones, some missing. Of about 38,000 clones in the sample, approximately 93% are singletons; the top ten hold 4% to 5.5%. Stated time point: new active TB diagnosis, blood taken before or within 7 days of starting treatment. HIV-seronegative South African adults aged 18 years or older had newly diagnosed active tuberculosis. This sample comprised PBMCs, obtained at tuberculosis diagnosis. The receptor comes from an adult with tuberculosis.

The CDR3 coding sequence is TGCGCCAGCAGCCAAGTAAGGGGGCGCGTATACGAGCAGTACTTC. Protein: CASSQVRGRVYEQYF. V usage is TRBV4-1 and J usage is TRBJ2-7; 7 positions match TRBD1. This CDR3 contains 15 residues. Germline loops: CDR1 MGHRA, CDR2 YSYEKL. The ends lost 1 base at V and 4 bases at J; junction bases unmatched: 7.